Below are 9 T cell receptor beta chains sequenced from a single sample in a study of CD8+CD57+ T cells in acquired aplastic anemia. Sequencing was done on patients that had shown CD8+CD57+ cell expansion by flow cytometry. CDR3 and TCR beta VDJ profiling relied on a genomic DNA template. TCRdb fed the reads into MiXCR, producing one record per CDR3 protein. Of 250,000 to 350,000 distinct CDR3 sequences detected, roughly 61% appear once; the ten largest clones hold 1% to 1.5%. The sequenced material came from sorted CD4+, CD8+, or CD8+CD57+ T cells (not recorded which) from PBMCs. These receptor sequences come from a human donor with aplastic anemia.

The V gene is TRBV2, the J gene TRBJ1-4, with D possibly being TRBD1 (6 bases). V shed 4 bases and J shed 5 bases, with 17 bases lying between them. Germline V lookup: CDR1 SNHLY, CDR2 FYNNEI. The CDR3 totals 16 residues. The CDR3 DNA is TGTGCCAGCAGTGCAAGCGGGGGGGCCTCCAATGAAAAACTGTTTTTT. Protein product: CASSASGGASNEKLFF. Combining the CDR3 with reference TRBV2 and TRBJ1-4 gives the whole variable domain EPEVTQTPSHQVTQMGQEVILRCVPISNHLYFYWYRQILGQKVEFLVSFYNNEISEKSEIFDDQFSVERPDGSNFTLKIRSTKLEDSAMYFCASSASGGASNEKLFFGSGTQLSVL.

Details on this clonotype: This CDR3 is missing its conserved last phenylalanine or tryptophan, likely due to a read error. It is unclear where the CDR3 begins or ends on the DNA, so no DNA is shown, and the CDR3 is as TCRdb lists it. CDR3 amino acids: CATSGETGLWLHLT. The chain uses TRBV24-1 and TRBJ1-2; whether TRBD1, the table's D call, matches the DNA was not checked. Per germline, CDR1 KGHDR and CDR2 SFDVKD. The CDR3 contains 14 residues when both ends are counted.

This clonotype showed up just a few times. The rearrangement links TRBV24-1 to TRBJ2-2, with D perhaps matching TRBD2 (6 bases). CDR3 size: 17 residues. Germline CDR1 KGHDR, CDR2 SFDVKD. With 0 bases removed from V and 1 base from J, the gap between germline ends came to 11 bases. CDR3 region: CATSDLGTGENTGELFF. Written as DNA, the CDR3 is TGTGCCACCAGTGATTTGGGTACGGGGGAGAACACCGGGGAGCTGTTTTTT.

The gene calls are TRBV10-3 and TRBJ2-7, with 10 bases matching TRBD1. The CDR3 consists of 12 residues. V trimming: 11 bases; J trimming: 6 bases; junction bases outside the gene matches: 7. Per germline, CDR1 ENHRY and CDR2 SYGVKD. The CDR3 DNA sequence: TGTGCCGCCGGGACAGGGGTTTCCGAGCAGTACTTC. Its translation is CAAGTGVSEQYF.

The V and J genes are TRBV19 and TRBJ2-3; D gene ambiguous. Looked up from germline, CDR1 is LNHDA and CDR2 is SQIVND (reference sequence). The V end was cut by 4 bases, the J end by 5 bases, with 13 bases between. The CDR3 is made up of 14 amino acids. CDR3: CASSTPRALDTQYF. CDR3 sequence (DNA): TGTGCCAGTAGTACGCCACGGGCGTTAGATACGCAGTATTTT. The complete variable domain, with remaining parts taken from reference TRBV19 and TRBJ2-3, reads DGGITQSPKYLFRKEGQNVTLSCEQNLNHDAMYWYRQDPGQGLRLIYYSQIVNDFQKGDIAEGYSVSREKKESFPLTVTSAQKNPTAFYLCASSTPRALDTQYFGPGTRLTVL.

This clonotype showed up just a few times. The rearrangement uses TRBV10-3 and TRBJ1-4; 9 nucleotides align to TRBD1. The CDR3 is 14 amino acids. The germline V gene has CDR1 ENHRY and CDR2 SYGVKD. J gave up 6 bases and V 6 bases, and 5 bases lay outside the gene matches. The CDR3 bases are TGTGCCATCAGGCCGGGACAGGGTGATGAAAAACTGTTTTTT. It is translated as CAIRPGQGDEKLFF.

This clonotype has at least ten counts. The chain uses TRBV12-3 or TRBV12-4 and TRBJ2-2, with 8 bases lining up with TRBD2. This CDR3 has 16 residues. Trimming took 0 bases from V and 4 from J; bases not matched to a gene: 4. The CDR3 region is CASSLAGGRSTGELFF. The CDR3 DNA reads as TGTGCCAGCAGTTTAGCTGGCGGGAGGAGCACCGGGGAGCTGTTTTTT.

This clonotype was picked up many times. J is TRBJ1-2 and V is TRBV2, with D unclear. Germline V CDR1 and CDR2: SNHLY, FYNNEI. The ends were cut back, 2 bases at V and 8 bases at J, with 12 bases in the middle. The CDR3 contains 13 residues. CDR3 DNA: TGTGCCAGCAGTGAAATGGGCGTGGCCGGCTACACCTTC. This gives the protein CASSEMGVAGYTF.

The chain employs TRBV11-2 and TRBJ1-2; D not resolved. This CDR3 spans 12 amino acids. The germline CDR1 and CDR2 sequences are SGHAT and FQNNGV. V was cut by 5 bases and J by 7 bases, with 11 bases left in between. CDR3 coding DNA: TGTGCCAGCAGCCACTTTAGGTCTGGCTACACCTTC. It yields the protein CASSHFRSGYTF. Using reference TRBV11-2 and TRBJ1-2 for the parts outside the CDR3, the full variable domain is EAGVAQSPRYKIIEKRQSVAFWCNPISGHATLYWYQQILGQGPKLLIQFQNNGVVDDSQLPKDRFSAERLKGVDSTLKIQPAKLEDSAVYLCASSHFRSGYTFGSGTRLTVV.